Listed below are T cell receptor beta chains from one sample, sequenced in a study of cytomegalovirus exposure and HLA in healthy donors. The assay was immunoSEQ multiplex PCR, and TCRdb's table has in-frame clones only and misses some. The data contain about 200,000 clones, approximately 80% of them seen just once; the ten biggest clones take up just over 1.4%. The sample taken for sequencing was PBMCs. The receptors shown here come from a girl aged 5 to 17 in good health and CMV-seronegative. CDR3s include the opening cysteine and the closing phenylalanine or tryptophan. The D gene is left open where the match is weak. Only part of the rows carry a size: once, few, many, or a class if the clone is expanded.

D gene: .; J gene: TRBJ2-6; clone size: once; V gene: TRBV4-3; CDR3 DNA: TGCGCCAGCAGCCGAGGGAACCCGGGTCCTCCTGGGGCCAACGTCCTGACTTTC; CDR3 protein: CASSRGNPGPPGANVLTF
D gene: .; J gene: TRBJ2-6; clone size: .; V gene: TRBV6-5; CDR3 DNA: TGTGCCACCTTCTCTGGGGCCAACGTCCTGACTTTC; CDR3 protein: CATFSGANVLTF
D gene: TRBD1; J gene: TRBJ1-2; clone size: .; V gene: TRBV6-1; CDR3 DNA: TGTGCCAGCAGAAACTCCGGGACAGTGGGGGGCTACACCTTC; CDR3 protein: CASRNSGTVGGYTF
D gene: .; J gene: TRBJ1-2; clone size: .; V gene: TRBV6-5; CDR3 DNA: TGTGCCAGCAGTTACCACCCAGGGTGGACAGTCGAAAGCTACACCTTC; CDR3 protein: CASSYHPGWTVESYTF
D gene: .; J gene: TRBJ2-7; clone size: .; V gene: TRBV6-8; CDR3 DNA: TGTGCCAGCAGTTACCGTGGGAGCAGCCACGAGCAGTACTTC; CDR3 protein: CASSYRGSSHEQYF
D gene: .; J gene: TRBJ1-5; clone size: .; V gene: TRBV4-1; CDR3 DNA: TGCGCCAGCAGCCGTGGTTTTGGGGGGGGCTACGATCAGCCCCAGCATTTT; CDR3 protein: CASSRGFGGGYDQPQHF
D gene: .; J gene: TRBJ2-1; clone size: .; V gene: TRBV2; CDR3 DNA: TGTGCCAGCAGTAACTCGCCATTCGGTGAGCAGTTCTTC; CDR3 protein: CASSNSPFGEQFF
D gene: TRBD2; J gene: TRBJ2-1; clone size: .; V gene: TRBV5-1; CDR3 DNA: TGCGCCAGCAGCGAGACTAGCGGGAGGCCGATCTCCTACAATGAGCAGTTCTTC; CDR3 protein: CASSETSGRPISYNEQFF
D gene: .; J gene: TRBJ1-6; clone size: .; V gene: TRBV5-1; CDR3 DNA: TGCGCCAGCAGCTTGGGTGCAGCTCAACGGGATTCACCCCTCCACTTT; CDR3 protein: CASSLGAAQRDSPLHF
D gene: .; J gene: TRBJ2-2; clone size: .; V gene: TRBV7-2; CDR3 DNA: TGTGCCAGCAGCTTAATGGGGGCTGGGACCGGGGAGCTGTTTTTT; CDR3 protein: CASSLMGAGTGELFF
D gene: .; J gene: TRBJ2-3; clone size: .; V gene: TRBV2; CDR3 DNA: TGTGCCAGCAGTGAATCCCAGGGCCCCCTTATGCAGTATTTT; CDR3 protein: CASSESQGPLMQYF
D gene: TRBD2; J gene: TRBJ2-1; clone size: .; V gene: TRBV5-4; CDR3 DNA: TGTGCCAGCAGCCTCGGACTAGCAGTCACCTACAATGAGCAGTTCTTC; CDR3 protein: CASSLGLAVTYNEQFF
D gene: .; J gene: TRBJ2-3; clone size: .; V gene: TRBV28; CDR3 DNA: TGTGCCAGCAGTATAATGACAGAAACCACAGATACGCAGTATTTT; CDR3 protein: CASSIMTETTDTQYF